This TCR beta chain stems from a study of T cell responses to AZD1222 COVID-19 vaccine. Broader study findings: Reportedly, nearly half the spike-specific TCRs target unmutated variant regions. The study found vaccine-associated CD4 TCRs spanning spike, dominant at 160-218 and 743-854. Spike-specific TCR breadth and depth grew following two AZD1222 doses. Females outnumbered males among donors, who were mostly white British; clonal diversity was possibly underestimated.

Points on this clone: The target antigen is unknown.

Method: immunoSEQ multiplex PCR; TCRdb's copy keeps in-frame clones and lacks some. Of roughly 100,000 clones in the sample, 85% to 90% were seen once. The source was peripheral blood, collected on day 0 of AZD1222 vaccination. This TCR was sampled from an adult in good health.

The CDR3: CASSYAGTGGSDTQYF. The DNA of the CDR3 is TGTGCCAGCAGCTACGCCGGGACAGGGGGATCAGATACGCAGTATTTT. The chain employs TRBV7-2 and TRBJ2-3; 11 bases are shared with TRBD1. The CDR3 is made up of 16 amino acids. Unmatched junction bases numbered 7, after V lost 4 bases and J lost 4 bases. From germline, CDR1 is SGHTA and CDR2 FQGNSA.